A selection of T cell receptor beta chains follows, all from one sample in a study of regulatory T cells in long-lasting Graves disease. TCRdb reprocessed the multiplex PCR reads via MiXCR and lists one record per CDR3 protein. The table shows about 460,000 distinct CDR3 sequences, with under 25% occurring only once. Sequenced here: peripheral blood mononuclear cells (PBMCs), sampled when the disease was refractory, from a patient treated with antithyroid drugs. These receptors all come from a female donor with Graves disease. Each CDR3 is given with its conserved first and last residue. The D gene is left open where the match is weak. Rows may omit the clone size; those that give it use once, few, many or a size class.

CDR3	DNA	J	V	D	size
CASSLTENTIYF	TGTGCCAGCAGCTTGACAGAAAACACCATATATTTT	TRBJ1-3	TRBV11-1	.	few
CASSERPNYGYTF	TGTGCCAGCAGTGAACGCCCTAACTATGGCTACACCTTC	TRBJ1-2	TRBV2	.	.
CAISFGTGVTGELFF	TGTGCCATCAGCTTCGGGACAGGGGTCACCGGGGAGCTGTTTTTT	TRBJ2-2	TRBV10-3	TRBD1	.
CASSLEGDRFGNQPQHF	TGTGCCAGCAGCTTAGAGGGAGACAGGTTTGGCAATCAGCCCCAGCATTTT	TRBJ1-5	TRBV7-2	.	.
CASSSQTSPLHF	TGTGCCAGCAGTTCCCAAACTTCACCCCTCCACTTT	TRBJ1-6	TRBV6-2/TRBV6-3	.	many
CATMDWREQYF	TGTGCCACTATGGATTGGCGGGAGCAGTACTTC	TRBJ2-7	TRBV19	.	.
CASSIGTSGYNEQFF	TGTGCCAGTAGTATAGGGACTAGCGGATACAATGAGCAGTTCTTC	TRBJ2-1	TRBV19	TRBD2	.
CATSDGSYWFF	TGTGCCACCAGTGACGGCAGTTATTGGTTTTTT	TRBJ1-4	TRBV24-1	.	.
CASSYHRDRGSSTNQPQHF	TGTGCCAGCAGTTACCATCGGGACAGGGGAAGCTCTACAAATCAGCCCCAGCATTTT	TRBJ1-5	TRBV6-2/TRBV6-3	TRBD1	few
CAASANNPYEQYF	TGTGCCGCTTCTGCCAACAATCCCTACGAGCAGTACTTC	TRBJ2-7	TRBV19	.	few
CASSPDRVTGYTF	TGTGCCAGCAGCCCTGACAGGGTAACTGGCTACACCTTC	TRBJ1-2	TRBV7-9	TRBD1	few
CASSLGGTVVYEQYF	TGTGCCAGCAGCTTAGGTGGGACAGTCGTCTACGAGCAGTACTTC	TRBJ2-7	TRBV7-8	TRBD1	many
CASSEMVGGAEETQYF	TGTGCCAGCAGCGAGATGGTTGGGGGGGCCGAAGAGACCCAGTACTTC	TRBJ2-5	TRBV7-2	.	.
CSARDRGNYGYTF	TGCAGTGCTAGGGACAGGGGGAACTATGGCTACACCTTC	TRBJ1-2	TRBV20-1	TRBD1	few
CASSVGASVKETQYF	TGTGCCAGCAGCGTAGGCGCTAGTGTTAAAGAGACCCAGTACTTC	TRBJ2-5	TRBV9	.	.
CASREGELAKNIQYF	TGCGCCAGCCGGGAGGGAGAACTAGCCAAAAACATTCAGTACTTC	TRBJ2-4	TRBV5-1	TRBD2	.